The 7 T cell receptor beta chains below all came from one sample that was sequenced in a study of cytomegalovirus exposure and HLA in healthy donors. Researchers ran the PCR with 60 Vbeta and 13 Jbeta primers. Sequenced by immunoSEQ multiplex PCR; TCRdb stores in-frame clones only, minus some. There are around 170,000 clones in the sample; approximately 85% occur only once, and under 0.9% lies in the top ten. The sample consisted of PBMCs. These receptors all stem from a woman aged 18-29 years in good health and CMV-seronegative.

CDR3 nucleotides: TGTGCCAGTAGTATAGCGAGCGGGAGGGCCGGGGACCGCCAGTTCTTC. Amino acid sequence: CASSIASGRAGDRQFF. The gene calls are TRBV19 and TRBJ2-1, with 10 nucleotides matching TRBD2. This CDR3 spans 16 amino acids. The germline CDR1 and CDR2 sequences are LNHDA and SQIVND (reference sequence). The V and J ends lost 1 base and 13 bases, in that order; junction bases with no gene match: 13. Complete variable domain (other parts from reference TRBV19 and TRBJ2-1): DGGITQSPKYLFRKEGQNVTLSCEQNLNHDAMYWYRQDPGQGLRLIYYSQIVNDFQKGDIAEGYSVSREKKESFPLTVTSAQKNPTAFYLCASSIASGRAGDRQFFGPGTRLTVL.

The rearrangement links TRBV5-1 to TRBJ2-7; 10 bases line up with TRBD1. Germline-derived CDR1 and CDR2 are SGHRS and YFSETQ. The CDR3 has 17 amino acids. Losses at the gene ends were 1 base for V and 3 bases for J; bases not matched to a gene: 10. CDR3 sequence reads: CASSLHTPGQGYYEQYF. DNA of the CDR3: TGCGCCAGCAGCTTGCATACTCCGGGACAGGGGTACTACGAGCAGTACTTC.

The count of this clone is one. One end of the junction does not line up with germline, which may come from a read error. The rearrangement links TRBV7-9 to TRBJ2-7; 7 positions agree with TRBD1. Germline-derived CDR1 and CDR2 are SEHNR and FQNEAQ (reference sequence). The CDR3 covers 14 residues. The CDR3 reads CSSSRGTHTYEQYF. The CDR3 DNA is TGTTCCAGCAGCAGGGGGACACACACCTACGAGCAGTACTTC.

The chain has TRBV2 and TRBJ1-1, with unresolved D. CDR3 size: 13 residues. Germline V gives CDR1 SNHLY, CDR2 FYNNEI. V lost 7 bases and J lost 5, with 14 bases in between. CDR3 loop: CASTNSGRTEAFF. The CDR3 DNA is TGTGCCAGCACCAACAGCGGGAGGACTGAAGCTTTCTTT.

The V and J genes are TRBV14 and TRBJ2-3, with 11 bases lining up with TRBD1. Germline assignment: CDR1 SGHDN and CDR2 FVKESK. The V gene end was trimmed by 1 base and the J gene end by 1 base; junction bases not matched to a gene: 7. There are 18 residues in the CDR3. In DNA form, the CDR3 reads TGTGCCAGCAGCCAAGGGACAGGGGGCGATATTGGCACAGATACGCAGTATTTT. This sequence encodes CASSQGTGGDIGTDTQYF. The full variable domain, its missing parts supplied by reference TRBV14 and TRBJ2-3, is EAGVTQFPSHSVIEKGQTVTLRCDPISGHDNLYWYRRVMGKEIKFLLHFVKESKQDESGMPNNRFLAERTGGTYSTLKVQPAELEDSGVYFCASSQGTGGDIGTDTQYFGPGTRLTVL.

The CDR3 protein is CASSSNNKRTGQISEQYF. CDR3 in DNA: TGTGCCAGCAGTTCTAACAACAAGCGGACAGGGCAAATAAGTGAGCAGTACTTC. The V call is TRBV28, the J call TRBJ2-7; TRBD1 aligns across 8 bases. Germline-derived CDR1 and CDR2 are MDHEN and SYDVKM. The CDR3 runs 18 residues. Germline trimming cut 4 bases from V and 7 bases from J; bases unmatched to any gene: 21.

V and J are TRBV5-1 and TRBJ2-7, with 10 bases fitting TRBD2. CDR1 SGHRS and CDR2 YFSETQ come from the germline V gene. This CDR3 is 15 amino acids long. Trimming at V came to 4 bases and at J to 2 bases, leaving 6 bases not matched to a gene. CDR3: CASSELAGAPYEQYF. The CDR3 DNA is TGCGCCAGCAGCGAGCTAGCGGGGGCCCCCTACGAGCAGTACTTC.